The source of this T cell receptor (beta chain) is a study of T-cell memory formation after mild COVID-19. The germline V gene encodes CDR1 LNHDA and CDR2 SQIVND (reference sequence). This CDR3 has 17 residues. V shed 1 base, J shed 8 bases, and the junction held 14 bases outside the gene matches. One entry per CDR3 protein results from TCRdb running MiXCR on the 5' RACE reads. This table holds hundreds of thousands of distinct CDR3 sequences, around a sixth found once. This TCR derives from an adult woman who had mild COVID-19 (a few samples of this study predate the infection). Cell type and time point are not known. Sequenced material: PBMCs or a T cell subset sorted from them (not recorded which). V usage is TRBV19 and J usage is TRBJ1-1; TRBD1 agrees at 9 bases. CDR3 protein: CASSIASGTGFELEAFF. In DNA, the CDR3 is TGTGCCAGTAGTATAGCGTCCGGGACAGGGTTCGAGTTGGAAGCTTTCTTT.